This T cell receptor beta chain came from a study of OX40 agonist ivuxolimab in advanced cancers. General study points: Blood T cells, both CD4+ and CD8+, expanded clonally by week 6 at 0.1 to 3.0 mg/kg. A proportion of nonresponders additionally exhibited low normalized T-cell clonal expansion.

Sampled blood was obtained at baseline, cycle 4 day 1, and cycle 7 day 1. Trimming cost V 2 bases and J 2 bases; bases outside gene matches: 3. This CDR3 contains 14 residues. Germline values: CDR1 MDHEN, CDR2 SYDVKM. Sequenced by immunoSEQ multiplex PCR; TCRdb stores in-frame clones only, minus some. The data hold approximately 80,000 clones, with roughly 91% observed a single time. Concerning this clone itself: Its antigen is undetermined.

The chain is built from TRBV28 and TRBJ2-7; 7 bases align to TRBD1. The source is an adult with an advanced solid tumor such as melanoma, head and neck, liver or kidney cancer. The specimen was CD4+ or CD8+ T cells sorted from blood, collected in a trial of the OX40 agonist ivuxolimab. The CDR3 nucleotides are TGTGCCAGCAGTTTAGAGGGACAGCCCTACGAGCAGTACGTC. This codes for CASSLEGQPYEQYV.